This T cell receptor (beta chain) came from a study of T cells in localized non-small cell lung cancer. Study-level findings and limits: A denser population of T cells in blood accompanied longer overall survival. Adjacent lung tissue had a median around 57 of the top 100 clones found in the tumor. One tumor region alone was sequenced, and heterogeneity therefore remains possible. Maximal T cell clonality occurred in uninvolved adjacent lung, with tumor ranking below it.

The repertoire was sequenced with immunoSEQ multiplex PCR; TCRdb's copy has only in-frame clones and lacks some. The table shows about 15,000 clones, with 85% to 90% occurring only once. This CDR3 has 16 amino acids. The germline V gene has CDR1 SNHLY and CDR2 FYNNEI. The V gene lost 0 bases and the J gene lost 4 bases, with 12 bases spanning the gap. This clone was recorded once. The antigen is not known. V gene TRBV2 combines with J gene TRBJ2-2; perhaps TRBD2 as D (7 bases). This specimen was peripheral blood, taken before any cancer treatment. The receptor comes from a woman between 35 and 70 years old with stage I lung adenocarcinoma. As DNA, the CDR3 is TGTGCCAGCAGTGAAGCGGGGGGGCTCTTCACCGGGGAGCTGTTTTTT. Encoded protein: CASSEAGGLFTGELFF.